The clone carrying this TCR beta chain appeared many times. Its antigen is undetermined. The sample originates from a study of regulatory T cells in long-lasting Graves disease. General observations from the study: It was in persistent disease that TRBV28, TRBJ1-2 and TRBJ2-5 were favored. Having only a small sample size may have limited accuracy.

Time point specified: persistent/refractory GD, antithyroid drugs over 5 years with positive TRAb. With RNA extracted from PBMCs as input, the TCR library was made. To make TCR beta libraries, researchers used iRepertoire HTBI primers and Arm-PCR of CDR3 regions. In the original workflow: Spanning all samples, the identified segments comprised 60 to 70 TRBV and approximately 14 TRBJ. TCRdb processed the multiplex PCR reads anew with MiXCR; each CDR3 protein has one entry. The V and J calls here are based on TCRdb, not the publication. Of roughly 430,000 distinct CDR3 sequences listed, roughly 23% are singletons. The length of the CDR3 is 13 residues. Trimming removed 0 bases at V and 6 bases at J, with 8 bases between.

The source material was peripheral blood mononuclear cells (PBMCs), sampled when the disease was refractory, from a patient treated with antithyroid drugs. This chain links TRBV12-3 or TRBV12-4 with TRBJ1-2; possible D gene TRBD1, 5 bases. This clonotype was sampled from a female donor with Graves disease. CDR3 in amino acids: CASSLAAGDGYTF. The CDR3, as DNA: TGTGCCAGCAGTTTAGCCGCGGGGGATGGCTACACCTTC.